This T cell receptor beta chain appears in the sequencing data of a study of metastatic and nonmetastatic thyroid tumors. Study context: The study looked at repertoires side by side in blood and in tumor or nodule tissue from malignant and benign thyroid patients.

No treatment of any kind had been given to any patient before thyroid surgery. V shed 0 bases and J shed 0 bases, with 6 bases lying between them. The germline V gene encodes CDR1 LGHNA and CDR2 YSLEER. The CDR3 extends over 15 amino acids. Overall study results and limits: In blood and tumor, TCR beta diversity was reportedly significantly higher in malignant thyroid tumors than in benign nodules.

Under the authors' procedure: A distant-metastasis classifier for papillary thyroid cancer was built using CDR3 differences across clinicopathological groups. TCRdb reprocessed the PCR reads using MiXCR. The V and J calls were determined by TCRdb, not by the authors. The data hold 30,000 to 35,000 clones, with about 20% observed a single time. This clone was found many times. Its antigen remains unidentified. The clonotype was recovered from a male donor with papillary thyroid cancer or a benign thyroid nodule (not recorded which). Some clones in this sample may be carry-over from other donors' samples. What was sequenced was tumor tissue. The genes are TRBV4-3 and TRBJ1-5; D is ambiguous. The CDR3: CASSQDRNSNQPQHF. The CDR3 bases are TGCGCCAGCAGCCAAGATCGGAATAGCAATCAGCCCCAGCATTTT.